This T cell receptor beta chain was sequenced during a study of graft-versus-host responses after intestinal transplantation. Overall study context: Transplants given to recipients were multivisceral, liver-intestinal, or isolated intestinal.

Findings and limits, study-wide: Circulating GvH clones peaking coincided with falling HvG clones soon after transplant.

Turning to this clone: What it recognizes is unknown.

Sequencing was performed with immunoSEQ multiplex PCR; in TCRdb, only in-frame clones are kept and a portion is missing. The sample comprises 90,000 to 150,000 clones, 85% to 95% of which are singletons, and around 0.12% rests with the top ten. V lost 4 bases to trimming and J lost 1 base, with 13 bases between them. This CDR3 spans 15 amino acids. Germline assignment: CDR1 SNHLY and CDR2 FYNNEI. The chain combines TRBV2 with TRBJ1-1; D remains unclear. This specimen consisted of unstimulated CD4+ T cells sorted from spleen or lymph node cells, obtained before intestinal transplant. The receptor was isolated from a human donor who received an intestinal transplant. In DNA form, the CDR3 reads TGTGCCAGCAGTGGCGAGAGGACGGCGAACACTGAAGCTTTCTTT. Translated: CASSGERTANTEAFF.